Below, 6 T cell receptor beta chains from the same sample are listed, as sequenced in a study of blood T cell repertoires in COVID-19 (dated by TCRdb to the early 2020s). The library was made by the immunoSEQ multiplex PCR assay. TCRdb carries this immuneACCESS record with in-frame sequences only. Its versions omit some clonotypes, under half of them owing to an unresolved V gene in the studies checked, with the rest unexplained. In all, the sample holds 150,000 to 200,000 clones, and approximately 84% of those were seen once. Around a fifth of the sample comes from the top ten. The sample consisted of peripheral blood. The receptors come from an elderly woman with acute or convalescent COVID-19.

This clone was seen a handful of times. The V and J genes are TRBV7-7 and TRBJ2-7; a possible D gene is TRBD2 (5 bases). This CDR3 comprises 14 residues. Germline lookup yields CDR1 SSHAT and CDR2 FNYEAQ (reference sequence). The V gene lost 2 bases and the J gene lost 7 bases, with 15 bases spanning the gap. The CDR3 region is CASSLNPAAREQYF. In DNA form, the CDR3 reads TGTGCCAGCAGCTTAAACCCAGCGGCGAGGGAGCAGTACTTC. Combining the CDR3 with reference TRBV7-7 and TRBJ2-7 gives the whole variable domain GAGVSQSPRYKVTKRGQDVTLRCDPISSHATLYWYQQALGQGPEFLTYFNYEAQPDKSGLPSDRFSAERPEGSISTLTIQRTEQRDSAMYRCASSLNPAAREQYFGPGTRLTVT.

The chain carries TRBV7-6 and TRBJ1-4, with D possibly TRBD1 on 5 matching bases. V lost 5 bases, J lost 0 bases, and 10 bases lay in between. This CDR3 contains 15 residues. The germline V gene has CDR1 SGHVS and CDR2 FNYEAQ. CDR3 sequence (DNA): TGTGCCAGCAGCCCGGGGGTCACAACTAATGAAAAACTGTTTTTT. Amino acids: CASSPGVTTNEKLFF.

This sequence joins TRBV1 and TRBJ1-1. TRBV1 is described as a pseudogene. The CDR3 contains 18 residues. The DNA of the CDR3 is TGCACCAGCAGCCAAGATCATAGCAGCGGCTGGCTTAACACTGAAGCTTTCTTT. Amino acids: CTSSQDHSSGWLNTEAFF.

The chain couples TRBV11-2 to TRBJ2-7, with D perhaps TRBD2 (5 bases). The length of the CDR3 is 15 residues. The germline V gene encodes CDR1 SGHAT and CDR2 FQNNGV. V lost 6 bases, J lost 2 bases, and 17 bases lay in between. Written as DNA, the CDR3 is TGTGCCAGCAGTCGGATCACGAGCGGAGCCTACGAGCAGTACTTC. This sequence encodes CASSRITSGAYEQYF.

This clone was recorded only once. The J gene is TRBJ2-1, the V gene TRBV6-2 or TRBV6-3, with D tentatively TRBD2 (6 bases). V dropped 0 bases and J dropped 8 bases, with 17 bases sitting between them. The CDR3 spans 16 residues. Germline V gives CDR1 MNHEY, CDR2 SVGEGT. Here the CDR3 reads CASSYSQVWRGDEQFF. The CDR3 DNA sequence: TGTGCCAGCAGTTACTCTCAGGTGTGGAGGGGAGATGAGCAGTTCTTC.

This chain joins TRBV19 and TRBJ1-1, with TRBD1 matching 7 bases. Germline V gives CDR1 LNHDA, CDR2 SQIVND (reference sequence). The CDR3 covers 15 residues. The junction had 10 bases not matched to a gene; V was cut back by 4 bases and J by 5 bases. CDR3 region: CASSTWTGLRTEAFF. The DNA of the CDR3 is TGTGCCAGTAGTACTTGGACAGGACTTCGGACTGAAGCTTTCTTT.